This T cell receptor (beta chain) was documented in a study of blood T cell repertoires in COVID-19. Across the whole study: Whether acute or convalescent, the COVID-19 samples came from the United States, Italy and Spain.

Measured with immunoSEQ multiplex PCR; TCRdb has only the in-frame clones, and not every one. Among 25,000 to 30,000 clones listed, 80% to 90% were seen once. Germline lookup yields CDR1 GTSNPN and CDR2 SVGIG (reference sequence). The V gene lost 3 bases and the J gene lost 5 bases, with 19 bases spanning the gap. The CDR3 runs 15 residues. The sample consisted of peripheral blood. This chain joins TRBV30 and TRBJ2-5, with TRBD1 as a possible D gene (5 bases). This clonotype originated in a human donor in a cohort sampled during active COVID-19. The donor label of this sample is uncertain. The CDR3 loop is CAWSARRGGTETQYF. The CDR3 nucleotides read TGTGCCTGGAGCGCTAGAAGGGGCGGTACCGAGACCCAGTACTTC. Full variable domain (outside the CDR3, taken from reference TRBV30 and TRBJ2-5): SQTIHQWPATLVQPVGSPLSLECTVEGTSNPNLYWYRQAAGRGLQLLFYSVGIGQISSEVPQNLSASRPQDRQFILSSKKLLLSDSGFYLCAWSARRGGTETQYFGPGTRLLVL.